Listed below are T cell receptor beta chains from one sample, sequenced in a study of blood T cell repertoires in COVID-19. TCRdb keeps only in-frame clones here, not all; method: immunoSEQ multiplex PCR. The table includes about 300,000 clones, approximately 90% detected once. Sequencing was performed on peripheral blood. All receptors come from a man aged 18-30 years with active or convalescent COVID-19. Both conserved end residues are part of each CDR3. The D gene is left open where the match is weak. Clone size is shown for a subset of rows, as once, few, many or a class of expanded clone.

TRBJ1-5 | TRBV5-4 | once | . | TGTGCCAGCAGCTTCCGAGGGAGCAATCAGCCCCAGCATTTT | CASSFRGSNQPQHF
TRBJ2-1 | TRBV7-9 | . | TRBD2 | TGTGCCAGCAGCTACCCCCCTGGCGGGAGCCTGAATGAGCAGTTCTTC | CASSYPPGGSLNEQFF
TRBJ2-1 | TRBV6-2/TRBV6-3 | once | TRBD1 | TGTGCCAGCAGTTGGGACAGGGTTGAGAATGAGCAGTTCTTC | CASSWDRVENEQFF
TRBJ2-1 | TRBV29-1 | . | TRBD1 | TGCAGCGTATGGGTTAATGACAGGGGGGTTTCCTACAATGAGCAGTTCTTC | CSVWVNDRGVSYNEQFF
TRBJ2-5 | TRBV5-8 | . | . | TGTGCCAGCAGCTCGGACAGTAGGGAGACCCAGTACTTC | CASSSDSRETQYF
TRBJ1-5 | TRBV27 | . | . | TGTGCCAGCAGTTTTAGTTCTGGGAGAGCCAATCAGCCCCAGCATTTT | CASSFSSGRANQPQHF
TRBJ2-1 | TRBV28 | . | TRBD2 | TGTGCCAGCAGTTCTAAACTAGCGGGGTCGTACAATGAGCAGTTCTTC | CASSSKLAGSYNEQFF
TRBJ1-6 | TRBV19 | . | TRBD1 | TGTGCCAGTAGTAGCGCTCGGACAGGGGGTGGTTATTCACCCCTCCACTTT | CASSSARTGGGYSPLHF
TRBJ1-4 | TRBV5-5 | . | . | TGTGCCAGCAGCTTTGGGACATTAGAAGAAAAACTGTTTTTT | CASSFGTLEEKLFF
TRBJ2-7 | TRBV4-3 | . | . | TGCGCCAGCAGCGCACTAACGGGTGACTCCTACGAGCAGTACTTC | CASSALTGDSYEQYF
TRBJ2-3 | TRBV2 | . | TRBD2 | TGTGCCAGCAGTGTTGAAGCGGGGGCTTCAGATACGCAGTATTTT | CASSVEAGASDTQYF
TRBJ2-3 | TRBV11-2 | . | . | TGTGCCAGCAGCTTAGCAGATTTGGTCGCAGATACGCAGTATTTT | CASSLADLVADTQYF
TRBJ1-3 | TRBV28 | . | TRBD1 | TGTGCCAGCAGTTACCAGGGGGTTAGGGGCCCGTCTGGAAACACCATATATTTT | CASSYQGVRGPSGNTIYF
TRBJ2-3 | TRBV2 | . | TRBD2 | TGTGCCAGCAGAACCGGGACTAGCGGCACAGATACGCAGTATTTT | CASRTGTSGTDTQYF
TRBJ2-7 | TRBV7-2 | . | TRBD1 | TGTGCCAGCAGCTTAGTTGGGACAGGGACCTACGAGCAGTACTTC | CASSLVGTGTYEQYF
TRBJ1-6 | TRBV11-2 | . | . | TGTGCCAGCAGCTCGACAGCAGAAGATTTTAATTCACCCCTCCACTTT | CASSSTAEDFNSPLHF
TRBJ1-2 | TRBV2 | . | . | TGTGCCAGCAGTGAAACCTATTTCATAATTGGCTACACCTTC | CASSETYFIIGYTF
TRBJ2-3 | TRBV7-9 | . | TRBD2 | TGTGCCAGCACCACCACAGCCGTTAGGACTAGCGGGAGGATTACGCAGTATTTT | CASTTTAVRTSGRITQYF
TRBJ1-1 | TRBV28 | . | . | TGTGCCAGCACCCAGTACAGGGTTACTGAAGCTTTCTTT | CASTQYRVTEAFF
TRBJ1-2 | TRBV13 | . | . | TGTGCCAGCAGCTTAGACCGGGTATATGGCTACACCTTC | CASSLDRVYGYTF
TRBJ1-5 | TRBV27 | . | . | TGTGCCAGCAGTTTTATACAGGGAAGCAATCAGCCCCAGCATTTT | CASSFIQGSNQPQHF
TRBJ1-1 | TRBV11-2 | . | . | TGTGCCAGCAGCCCTCGGTCCCCTCGGGGGGTGAACACTGAAGCTTTCTTT | CASSPRSPRGVNTEAFF
TRBJ1-1 | TRBV6-6 | . | TRBD1 | TGTGCCAGCAGTTACTCCCGGGACAGAAAAGCTTTCTTT | CASSYSRDRKAFF
TRBJ1-4 | TRBV2 | once | TRBD1 | TGTGCCAGCAGCCCAAGGCAGGGGGGATACGAAAAACTGTTTTTT | CASSPRQGGYEKLFF
TRBJ2-1 | TRBV11-2 | . | TRBD2 | TGTGCCAGCAGCTTAGTGGCTAGCGGGGCGTACAATGAGCAGTTCTTC | CASSLVASGAYNEQFF
TRBJ2-1 | TRBV5-1 | . | . | TGCGCCAGCAGCTTGGCCCGACTGGGCTCCTACAATGAGCAGTTCTTC | CASSLARLGSYNEQFF
TRBJ1-5 | TRBV3-1/TRBV3-2 | . | . | TGTGCCAGCAGCCAAGTTGCGGATAATCAGCCCCAGCATTTT | CASSQVADNQPQHF
TRBJ2-2 | TRBV19 | once | TRBD1 | TGTGCCAGTAGTATATTGCGGGGACAGGGAGGGACCGGGGAGCTGTTTTTT | CASSILRGQGGTGELFF
TRBJ1-5 | TRBV2 | . | . | TGTGCCAGCAGTGACAGGGGACCCTCAGAGAGGCAGCCCCAGCATTTT | CASSDRGPSERQPQHF
TRBJ2-1 | TRBV9 | once | . | TGTGCCAGTTCAGGGTTGACCAATGAGCAGTTCTTC | CASSGLTNEQFF
TRBJ2-7 | TRBV2 | . | TRBD1 | TGTGCCAGCGCCTTTGCCGACAGGGGAGCCAACGAGCAGTACTTC | CASAFADRGANEQYF
TRBJ2-1 | TRBV5-1 | . | TRBD2 | TGCGCCAGCAGCTTGGGAGCTAGCGGGGGCAATGAGCAGTTCTTC | CASSLGASGGNEQFF
TRBJ2-7 | TRBV5-4 | . | TRBD1 | TGTGCCAGCAGCTTCGAGTTTTTGGGACAGGGTTACGAGCAGTACTTC | CASSFEFLGQGYEQYF
TRBJ1-6 | TRBV2 | once | . | TGTGCCAGCCGGGGGGCGATTGGGTCACCCCTCCACTTT | CASRGAIGSPLHF
TRBJ2-3 | TRBV2 | . | . | TGTGCCAGCAGTGGGGCACGGGGTCGAGGCACAGATACGCAGTATTTT | CASSGARGRGTDTQYF
TRBJ1-6 | TRBV5-6 | . | . | TGTGCCAGCAGCCCGGGGTATTCACCCCTCCACTTT | CASSPGYSPLHF
TRBJ2-1 | TRBV3-1/TRBV3-2 | . | . | TGTGCCAGCAGACAGCGGCGATCGAGGGAAAATGAGCAGTTCTTC | CASRQRRSRENEQFF
TRBJ1-5 | TRBV15 | . | . | TGTGCCACCAGCAGAGATCAATGGACAGTGGGCAATCAGCCCCAGCATTTT | CATSRDQWTVGNQPQHF
TRBJ2-3 | TRBV20-1 | . | TRBD2 | TGCAGTGCTAGTATGGCTAGCGGACACGGGGATACGCAGTATTTT | CSASMASGHGDTQYF
TRBJ2-1 | TRBV6-6 | once | . | TGTGCCAGCAGTGCCCCACAAAATGAGCAGTTCTTC | CASSAPQNEQFF
TRBJ1-3 | TRBV6-5 | . | . | TGTGCCAGCAGTACCGACAGGACAACTGGAAACACCATATATTTT | CASSTDRTTGNTIYF
TRBJ2-7 | TRBV7-8 | . | TRBD1 | TGTGCCAGCAGCCTTGGTGGCGGGACAGGGTCAGAGTACTTC | CASSLGGGTGSEYF
TRBJ2-2 | TRBV15 | . | . | TGTGCCACCAGCAGAGATCAGGGGCGACAGGTGAACACCGGGGAGCTGTTTTTT | CATSRDQGRQVNTGELFF
TRBJ2-5 | TRBV25-1 | . | . | TGTGCCACCAGCAGGGGGGCCCAAGAGACCCAGTACTTC | CATSRGAQETQYF
TRBJ2-1 | TRBV25-1 | . | TRBD1 | TGTGCCAGCAAGGGGGCACTGTCCAATGAGCAGTTCTTC | CASKGALSNEQFF
TRBJ2-7 | TRBV18 | . | . | TGTGCCAGCTCACCACCAGGAGGGGAGGACGAGCAGTACTTC | CASSPPGGEDEQYF
TRBJ1-2 | TRBV27 | . | TRBD1 | TGTGCCAGCAGCAATTCGTTGGACAGGTCCGGCTACACCTTC | CASSNSLDRSGYTF
TRBJ2-4 | TRBV7-9 | . | TRBD2 | TGTGCCAGCAGCTTAGGGGTAACGGGAGGGCCCTCCGACATTCAGTACTTC | CASSLGVTGGPSDIQYF
TRBJ1-1 | TRBV14 | . | . | TGTGCCAGCAGCGTACAGGGTTTTACCGCTTTCTTT | CASSVQGFTAFF
TRBJ1-4 | TRBV5-4 | . | . | TGTGCCAGCAGCAGGGGGAACGACAGGTTTTCTGAAAAACTGTTTTTT | CASSRGNDRFSEKLFF
TRBJ2-7 | TRBV28 | . | TRBD1 | TGTGCCAGCAATACCTTGGGACAGGGGGCCTACGAGCAGTACTTC | CASNTLGQGAYEQYF
TRBJ1-5 | TRBV6-6 | . | . | TGTGCCAGCAGTTCCTCGGACAACCAGCCCCAGCATTTT | CASSSSDNQPQHF
TRBJ2-7 | TRBV7-9 | few | . | TGTGCCAGCAGCTCACTGCTTGGCGGGACGGACGAGCAGTACTTC | CASSSLLGGTDEQYF
TRBJ1-6 | TRBV5-4 | . | . | TGTGCCAGCAGCCCCGACGGGAACTCCTATAATTCACCCCTCCACTTT | CASSPDGNSYNSPLHF